These T cell receptor beta chains were read from a single sample in a study of blood T cell repertoires in COVID-19. Data came from immunoSEQ multiplex PCR; TCRdb stores just in-frame clones and leaves some out. The sample holds 100,000 to 120,000 clones; about 88% are singletons and the top ten take more than 7%. The sequencing sample was made of peripheral blood. These receptors all stem from a woman aged 70-85 years who had recovered from COVID-19. CDR3s include the opening cysteine and the closing phenylalanine or tryptophan. A D gene is named only where the DNA matches it firmly. Not all rows give a size; the values are once, few, many and, for expanded clones, a class.

>TRBV18|-|TRBJ1-4|once
CASSPSTTNEKLFF
TGTGCCAGCTCACCATCCACAACTAATGAAAAACTGTTTTTT
>TRBV30|-|TRBJ1-1|-
CAWGRDTEAFF
TGTGCCTGGGGGAGGGACACTGAAGCTTTCTTT
>TRBV19|TRBD1|TRBJ2-2|few
CASSRPRDRVETGELFF
TGTGCCAGTAGTAGGCCCCGGGACAGGGTAGAGACCGGGGAGCTGTTTTTT
>TRBV13|-|TRBJ2-2|-
CASSLTNTGELFF
TGTGCCAGCAGCCTAACGAACACCGGGGAGCTGTTTTTT
>TRBV3-1/TRBV3-2|-|TRBJ1-1|-
CASSQEGQYLGNTEAFF
TGTGCCAGCAGCCAAGAAGGACAATACCTGGGGAACACTGAAGCTTTCTTT
>TRBV2|-|TRBJ2-5|-
CASSLVGGGHETQYF
TGTGCCAGCAGTCTGGTCGGAGGGGGCCATGAGACCCAGTACTTC
>TRBV12-3/TRBV12-4|-|TRBJ2-1|-
CASSSLNYNEQFF
TGTGCCAGCAGTTCTCTTAACTACAATGAGCAGTTCTTC
>TRBV28|-|TRBJ2-7|-
CASNPRRGRTYEQYF
TGTGCCAGCAATCCAAGGAGGGGGCGTACCTACGAGCAGTACTTC
>TRBV11-2|TRBD2|TRBJ2-7|-
CATGLGAEYEQYF
TGTGCCACGGGACTAGGCGCTGAATACGAGCAGTACTTC
>TRBV5-4|-|TRBJ2-2|-
CASSRTTPNTGELFF
TGTGCCAGCAGCCGGACTACTCCGAACACCGGGGAGCTGTTTTTT
>TRBV28|TRBD2|TRBJ2-7|-
CASGRLAHDEQYF
TGTGCCAGCGGCAGACTAGCGCACGACGAGCAGTACTTC
>TRBV5-6|-|TRBJ2-5|-
CASSLLAGDRETQYF
TGTGCCAGCAGCTTGCTTGCAGGGGATAGGGAGACCCAGTACTTC
>TRBV2|-|TRBJ1-6|-
CASSIALRGSYNSPLHF
TGTGCCAGCAGTATCGCCCTCAGGGGTTCATATAATTCACCCCTCCACTTT
>TRBV3-1/TRBV3-2|-|TRBJ2-5|-
CASSPPAGLQETQYF
TGTGCCAGCAGCCCCCCCGCAGGCCTCCAAGAGACCCAGTACTTC
>TRBV29-1|-|TRBJ2-3|-
CSVATNGDTDTQYF
TGCAGCGTCGCGACCAACGGGGACACAGATACGCAGTATTTT
>TRBV20-1|-|TRBJ1-4|-
CSASEGRNEKLFF
TGCAGTGCTAGTGAAGGGAGAAATGAAAAACTGTTTTTT
>TRBV30|-|TRBJ2-7|few
CAWSKGYEQYF
TGTGCCTGGAGTAAGGGGTACGAGCAGTACTTC
>TRBV28|TRBD2|TRBJ2-3|once
CASSLTTTSGGIRDTQYF
TGTGCCAGCAGTTTAACCACGACTAGCGGGGGGATTAGGGATACGCAGTATTTT
>TRBV9|TRBD2|TRBJ2-1|-
CASSVGSGGYNEQFF
TGTGCCAGCAGCGTAGGTAGCGGGGGGTACAATGAGCAGTTCTTC
>TRBV5-8|-|TRBJ1-1|-
CASSPRQRNTEAFF
TGTGCCAGCAGCCCCAGACAGCGGAACACTGAAGCTTTCTTT
>TRBV12-3/TRBV12-4|-|TRBJ1-5|-
CASSLKGSQPQHF
TGTGCCAGCAGTTTGAAAGGGAGTCAGCCCCAGCATTTT
>TRBV5-6|-|TRBJ1-1|-
CASSPGGLLGAFF
TGTGCCAGCAGCCCGGGAGGACTACTGGGAGCTTTCTTT
>TRBV6-2/TRBV6-3|TRBD2|TRBJ2-1|-
CASSYSLAAPHNEQFF
TGTGCCAGCAGTTACAGTCTAGCGGCCCCCCACAATGAGCAGTTCTTC
>TRBV24-1|-|TRBJ2-2|-
CATSGGALRTGELFF
TGTGCCACCAGTGGGGGAGCCCTAAGGACCGGGGAGCTGTTTTTT
>TRBV7-3|TRBD1|TRBJ2-7|-
CASSPDRDSYEQYF
TGTGCCAGCAGCCCCGACAGGGACTCCTACGAGCAGTACTTC
>TRBV9|TRBD1|TRBJ2-7|-
CASSVGAGGLSEQYF
TGTGCCAGCAGCGTAGGTGCAGGGGGCCTTTCGGAGCAGTACTTC
>TRBV5-1|TRBD1|TRBJ2-3|-
CATSPRDRGTDTQYF
TGCGCCACCTCTCCCCGGGACAGGGGCACAGATACGCAGTATTTT
>TRBV9|-|TRBJ2-3|-
CASSPQGGEDTQYF
TGTGCCAGCAGCCCCCAGGGGGGAGAAGATACGCAGTATTTT
>TRBV28|TRBD2|TRBJ2-1|once
CASSLRGGSSYNEQFF
TGTGCCAGCAGTTTACGAGGCGGGAGCTCCTACAATGAGCAGTTCTTC
>TRBV28|TRBD2|TRBJ2-1|-
CASRASGTFYNEQFF
TGTGCCAGCAGGGCTAGCGGGACGTTCTACAATGAGCAGTTCTTC
>TRBV5-5|-|TRBJ2-1|-
CASSLRDLPLNEQFF
TGTGCCAGCAGCTTGCGGGATCTACCGCTCAATGAGCAGTTCTTC
>TRBV9|-|TRBJ1-6|-
CASSPWGVSPLHF
TGTGCCAGCAGCCCCTGGGGGGTATCACCCCTCCACTTT
>TRBV10-3|-|TRBJ2-7|-
CAIQLGPAYEQYF
TGTGCCATACAGCTCGGTCCTGCCTACGAGCAGTACTTC
>TRBV7-2|TRBD1|TRBJ2-7|once
CASSPTGGGYEQYF
TGTGCCAGCAGCCCGACAGGGGGCGGCTACGAGCAGTACTTC
>TRBV4-3|-|TRBJ2-7|-
CASSQEWAPTYEQYF
TGCGCCAGCAGCCAAGAATGGGCCCCGACCTACGAGCAGTACTTC
>TRBV2|TRBD1|TRBJ1-3|-
CASSGQGTISGNTIYF
TGTGCCAGCAGTGGACAGGGCACTATCTCTGGAAACACCATATATTTT
>TRBV5-4|-|TRBJ2-5|-
CASSPGQLGETQYF
TGTGCCAGCAGCCCCGGACAGTTGGGAGAGACCCAGTACTTC
>TRBV4-3|-|TRBJ2-3|-
CASSSDASEGGKSTDTQYF
TGCGCCAGCAGCTCGGATGCCTCTGAAGGGGGAAAGAGCACAGATACGCAGTATTTT
>TRBV4-2|TRBD2|TRBJ2-7|-
CASSPPGTTSYEQYF
TGTGCCAGCAGCCCACCCGGGACTACCTCCTACGAGCAGTACTTC
>TRBV5-1|TRBD1|TRBJ1-2|-
CASSGGQGPPYGYTF
TGCGCCAGCAGCGGGGGACAGGGACCTCCATATGGCTACACCTTC
>TRBV7-9|-|TRBJ2-3|once
CASSLVGSTDTQYF
TGTGCCAGCAGCTTGGTCGGGAGCACAGATACGCAGTATTTT
>TRBV6-5|-|TRBJ2-3|-
CASSRGLPDTQYF
TGTGCCAGCAGCAGGGGCTTACCAGATACGCAGTATTTT
>TRBV3-1/TRBV3-2|-|TRBJ2-7|-
CASSQGGQRYEQYF
TGTGCCAGCAGCCAGGGGGGGCAGAGATACGAGCAGTACTTC
>TRBV15|-|TRBJ1-2|-
CATSRDFTGGYTF
TGTGCCACCAGCAGAGATTTTACAGGGGGCTACACCTTC
>TRBV5-1|TRBD2|TRBJ2-1|few
CASSLASGGNNEQFF
TGCGCCAGCAGCTTGGCGAGCGGGGGGAACAATGAGCAGTTCTTC
>TRBV6-6|-|TRBJ1-1|-
CASSYAGEWLGAFF
TGTGCCAGCAGTTATGCAGGGGAATGGTTGGGAGCTTTCTTT
>TRBV18|-|TRBJ2-7|-
CASSPQAVPYEQYF
TGTGCCAGCTCACCACAGGCGGTACCCTACGAGCAGTACTTC
>TRBV7-2|TRBD1|TRBJ1-6|once
CASSLVTGVALGNSPLHF
TGTGCCAGCAGCTTAGTGACAGGGGTGGCCTTAGGGAATTCACCCCTCCACTTT
>TRBV30|TRBD1|TRBJ2-7|-
CAWSLGDSYEQYF
TGTGCCTGGAGTCTAGGGGACAGCTACGAGCAGTACTTC
>TRBV19|TRBD1|TRBJ2-7|-
CASSNGQVPREQYF
TGTGCCAGTAGTAACGGACAGGTACCCCGCGAGCAGTACTTC